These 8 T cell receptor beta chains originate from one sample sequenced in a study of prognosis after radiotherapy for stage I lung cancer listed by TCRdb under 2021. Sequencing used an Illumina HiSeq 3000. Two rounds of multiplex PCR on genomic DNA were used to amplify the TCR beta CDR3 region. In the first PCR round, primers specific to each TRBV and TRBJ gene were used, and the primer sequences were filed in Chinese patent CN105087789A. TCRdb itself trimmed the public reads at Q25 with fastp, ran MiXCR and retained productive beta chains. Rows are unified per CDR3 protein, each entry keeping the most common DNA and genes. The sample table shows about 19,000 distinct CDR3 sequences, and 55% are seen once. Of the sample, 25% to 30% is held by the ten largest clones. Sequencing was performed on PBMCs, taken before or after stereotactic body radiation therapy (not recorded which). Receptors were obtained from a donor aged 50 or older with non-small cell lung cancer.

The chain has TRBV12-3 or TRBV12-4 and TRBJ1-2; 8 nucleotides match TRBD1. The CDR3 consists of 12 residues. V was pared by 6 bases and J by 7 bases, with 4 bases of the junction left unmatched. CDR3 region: CASRTGAGGYTF. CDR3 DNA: TGTGCCAGCAGGACAGGGGCGGGTGGCTACACCTTC.

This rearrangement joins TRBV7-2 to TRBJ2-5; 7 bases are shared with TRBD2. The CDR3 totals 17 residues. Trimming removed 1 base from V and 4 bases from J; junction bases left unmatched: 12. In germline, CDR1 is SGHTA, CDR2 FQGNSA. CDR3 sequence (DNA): TGTGCCAGCAGCTTAGTAAGCGGGATGCCCCGTGTAGAGACCCAGTACTTC. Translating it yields CASSLVSGMPRVETQYF.

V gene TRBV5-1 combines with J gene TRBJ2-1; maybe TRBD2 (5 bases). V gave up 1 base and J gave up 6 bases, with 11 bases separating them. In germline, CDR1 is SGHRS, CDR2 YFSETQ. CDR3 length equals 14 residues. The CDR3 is CASSLFHSANEQFF. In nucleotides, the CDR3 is TGCGCCAGCAGCTTGTTTCATAGCGCCAATGAGCAGTTCTTC.

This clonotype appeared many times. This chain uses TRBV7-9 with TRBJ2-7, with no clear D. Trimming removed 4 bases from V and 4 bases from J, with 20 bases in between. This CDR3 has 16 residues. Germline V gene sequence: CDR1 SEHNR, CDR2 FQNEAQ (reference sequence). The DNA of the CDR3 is TGTGCCAGCAGCTCCTTACGGGCATCCAATCTTTACGAGCAGTACTTC. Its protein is CASSSLRASNLYEQYF.

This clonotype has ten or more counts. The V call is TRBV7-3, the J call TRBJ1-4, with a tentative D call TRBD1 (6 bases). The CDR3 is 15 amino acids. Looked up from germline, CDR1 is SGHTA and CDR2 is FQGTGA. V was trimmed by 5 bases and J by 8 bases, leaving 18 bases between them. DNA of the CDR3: TGTGCCAGCAGCCCGATAGGGGGGGATGAAGAAAAACTGTTTTTT. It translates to CASSPIGGDEEKLFF.

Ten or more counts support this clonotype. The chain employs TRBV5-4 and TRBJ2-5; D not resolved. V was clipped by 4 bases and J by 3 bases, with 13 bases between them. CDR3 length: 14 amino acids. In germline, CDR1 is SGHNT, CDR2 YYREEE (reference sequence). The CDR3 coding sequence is TGTGCCAGCAGCGGGGTCCGGGCGGAAGAGACCCAGTACTTC. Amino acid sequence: CASSGVRAEETQYF.

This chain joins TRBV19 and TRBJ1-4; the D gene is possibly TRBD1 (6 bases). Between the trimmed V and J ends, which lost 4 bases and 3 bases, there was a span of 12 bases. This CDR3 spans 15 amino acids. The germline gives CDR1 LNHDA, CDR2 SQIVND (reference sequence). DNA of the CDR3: TGTGCCAGTAGTAATCGACGGGGGCCTAATGAAAAACTGTTTTTT. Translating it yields CASSNRRGPNEKLFF.

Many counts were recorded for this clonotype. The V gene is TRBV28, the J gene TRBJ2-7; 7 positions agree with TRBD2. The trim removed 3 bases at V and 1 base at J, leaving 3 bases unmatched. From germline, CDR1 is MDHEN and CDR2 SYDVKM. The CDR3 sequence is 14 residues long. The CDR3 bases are TGTGCCAGCAGTTTCGGCGGGAGTTCCTACGAGCAGTACTTC. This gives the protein CASSFGGSSYEQYF.